A single sample is the source of the 20 T cell receptor beta chains below, sequenced in a study of blood T cell repertoires in COVID-19. Assay: immunoSEQ multiplex PCR; the TCRdb copy retains only in-frame clones and omits some. The table lists roughly 200,000 clones, roughly 90% of them singletons, with approximately 0.48% in the top ten. The sequencing input was peripheral blood. These TCRs come from a man aged 45 to 65 with acute or convalescent COVID-19.

The chain employs TRBV7-2 and TRBJ1-6, with TRBD1 matching over 7 bases. Trimming at V came to 1 base and at J to 7 bases, leaving 10 bases not matched to a gene. CDR3 length: 17 residues. The V gene's germline CDR1 is SGHTA and CDR2 FQGNSA. The CDR3, as DNA: TGTGCCAGCAGCTTAGGCCTCCGTAGGACAGGAAATTCACCCCTCCACTTT. This sequence encodes CASSLGLRRTGNSPLHF.

The chain has TRBV11-2 and TRBJ1-1; D not resolved. CDR3 length equals 13 residues. Germline assignment: CDR1 SGHAT and CDR2 FQNNGV. V was trimmed by 5 bases and J by 0 bases, leaving 7 bases between them. The CDR3 DNA follows: TGTGCCAGCAGCACGCAGATGAACACTGAAGCTTTCTTT. Encoded protein: CASSTQMNTEAFF.

The rearrangement joins TRBV7-2 to TRBJ2-1, with TRBD2 identical over 10 bases. Germline-derived CDR1 and CDR2 are SGHTA and FQGNSA. The CDR3 totals 17 residues. V gave up 2 bases and J gave up 2 bases; unmatched junction bases: 6. CDR3 in amino acids: CASSLQGAGGAYNEQFF. The DNA for the CDR3 is TGTGCCAGCAGCTTACAGGGAGCGGGGGGGGCCTACAATGAGCAGTTCTTC.

This clone appeared a single time. V usage is TRBV27 and J usage is TRBJ1-2; TRBD1 matches 8 bases. Germline trimming cut 2 bases from V and 4 bases from J; bases unmatched to any gene: 12. This CDR3 region has 17 residues. The germline V gene has CDR1 MNHEY and CDR2 SMNVEV (reference sequence). Here the CDR3 reads CASSLTPRGTGSYGYTF. The DNA for the CDR3 is TGTGCCAGCAGTTTAACCCCACGCGGGACAGGCTCCTATGGCTACACCTTC.

The rearrangement uses TRBV15 and TRBJ2-7; TRBD2 might be the D (6 bases). The CDR3 consists of 13 residues. CDR1 and CDR2 from the germline V gene are LNHNV and YYDKDF (reference sequence). V dropped 8 bases and J dropped 3 bases, with 14 bases sitting between them. The CDR3 DNA reads TGTGCCACCTCTGTAGCGGTAAACTACGAGCAGTACTTC. Translating it yields CATSVAVNYEQYF. Together with reference TRBV15 and TRBJ2-7, the CDR3 gives the full variable domain: DAMVIQNPRYQVTQFGKPVTLSCSQTLNHNVMYWYQQKSSQAPKLLFHYYDKDFNNEADTPDNFQSRRPNTSFCFLDIRSPGLGDTAMYLCATSVAVNYEQYFGPGTRLTVT.

V and J are TRBV7-2 and TRBJ2-2, with D tentatively TRBD1 (6 bases). Germline-derived CDR1 and CDR2 are SGHTA and FQGNSA. CDR3 length: 15 residues. V dropped 6 bases and J dropped 7 bases, with 18 bases sitting between them. The CDR3 protein is CASSPFGQKDGELFF. The CDR3 region has the DNA TGTGCCAGCAGTCCTTTCGGACAGAAAGACGGGGAGCTGTTTTTT.

J is TRBJ2-1 and V is TRBV27; TRBD1 matches 7 bases. With V trimmed by 5 bases and J by 3 bases, 7 bases remained unmatched. The CDR3 is 15 residues long. In germline, CDR1 is MNHEY, CDR2 SMNVEV (reference sequence). CDR3 region: CASSGDSQFYNEQFF. As DNA, the CDR3 is TGTGCCAGCAGTGGGGACAGCCAATTCTACAATGAGCAGTTCTTC.

V and J are TRBV27 and TRBJ2-3; D is possibly TRBD2 (5 bases). Per the germline V gene, CDR1 is MNHEY and CDR2 is SMNVEV (reference sequence). This CDR3 has 16 residues. V lost 3 bases and J 1 base, leaving 14 bases between the germline ends. The CDR3 nucleotides read TGTGCCAGCAGTTTGGTGGGAGTGGAGGGCACAGATACGCAGTATTTT. It translates to CASSLVGVEGTDTQYF.

The chain couples TRBV2 to TRBJ1-2; TRBD1 agrees at 11 bases. Losses at the gene ends were 3 bases for V and 3 bases for J; bases not matched to a gene: 3. CDR3 length: 15 residues. The germline gives CDR1 SNHLY, CDR2 FYNNEI. CDR3 sequence reads: CASSEDRGRDYGYTF. Written as DNA, the CDR3 is TGTGCCAGCAGTGAGGACAGGGGGCGAGACTATGGCTACACCTTC.

The gene calls are TRBV15 and TRBJ1-2; D might be TRBD1 (5 bases). This CDR3 comprises 14 residues. Germline loops: CDR1 LNHNV, CDR2 YYDKDF (reference sequence). Trimming took 0 bases from V and 4 from J, leaving 9 bases between them. CDR3 DNA: TGTGCCACCAGCAGAGAATCCGGGGGCTATGGCTACACCTTC. Translating it yields CATSRESGGYGYTF.

The V call is TRBV28, the J call TRBJ2-7, with a tentative D call TRBD2 (6 bases). The V gene lost 5 bases and the J gene lost 3 bases, with 8 bases spanning the gap. Germline V CDR1 and CDR2: MDHEN, SYDVKM. The CDR3 is 12 amino acids. CDR3 residues: CASSMTSYEQYV. Written as DNA, the CDR3 is TGTGCCAGCAGTATGACTAGCTACGAGCAGTACGTC.

The CDR3 nucleotides read TGTGCCAGCAGCTTAAGTGGACAGGGGGGGCCTCAGCCCCAGCATTTT. Translation: CASSLSGQGGPQPQHF. The chain carries TRBV7-2 and TRBJ1-5; 10 nucleotides align to TRBD1. This CDR3 has 16 residues. V was pared by 2 bases and J by 6 bases, with 7 bases of the junction left unmatched. Per germline, CDR1 SGHTA and CDR2 FQGNSA. Based on the CDR3 plus reference TRBV7-2 and TRBJ1-5, the full variable domain is GAGVSQSPSNKVTEKGKDVELRCDPISGHTALYWYRQSLGQGLEFLIYFQGNSAPDKSGLPSDRFSAERTGGSVSTLTIQRTQQEDSAVYLCASSLSGQGGPQPQHFGDGTRLSIL.

The chain combines TRBV10-3 with TRBJ2-3; D is unresolved. Germline values: CDR1 ENHRY, CDR2 SYGVKD. CDR3 size: 13 residues. V lost 0 bases and J lost 5, with 6 bases in between. The CDR3 loop reads CAISESGEDTQYF. As DNA, the CDR3 is TGTGCCATCAGTGAGTCGGGCGAAGATACGCAGTATTTT.

The chain is built from TRBV9 and TRBJ2-6; 9 bases align to TRBD1. V was pared by 3 bases and J by 1 base, with 5 bases of the junction left unmatched. The CDR3 is made up of 17 amino acids. Germline loops: CDR1 SGDLS, CDR2 YYNGEE. The CDR3 DNA reads TGTGCCAGCAGCGGCAACAGGGGGCCTTCTGGGGCCAACGTCCTGACTTTC. Encoded protein: CASSGNRGPSGANVLTF.

Only one count was recorded for this clone. CDR3 sequence (DNA): TGTGCCAGCAGCTTGGGGACTAGCGGGGGGGGCCAAGAGACCCAGTACTTC. It specifies CASSLGTSGGGQETQYF. The genes are TRBV7-2 and TRBJ2-5, with 16 bases that match TRBD2. Germline-derived CDR1 and CDR2 are SGHTA and FQGNSA. Trimming at V came to 3 bases and at J to 1 base, leaving 2 bases not matched to a gene. The CDR3 sequence is 17 residues long.

The rearrangement joins TRBV5-6 to TRBJ2-7; tentatively, D is TRBD2 (5 bases). The CDR3 loop spans 16 amino acids. CDR1 is SGHDT, CDR2 YYEEEE, per germline. V was cut by 1 base and J by 0 bases, with 14 bases left in between. CDR3 in DNA: TGTGCCAGCAGCTTGTTCGAGGGTATTAGCTCCTACGAGCAGTACGTC. Translated, it gives CASSLFEGISSYEQYV.

Written as DNA, the CDR3 is TGTGCCAGCAGTGAAGCCCCGGGGACCTACGAGCAGTACTTC. Translation gives CASSEAPGTYEQYF. This chain uses TRBV6-1 with TRBJ2-7; possible D gene TRBD2, 5 bases. V shed 0 bases and J shed 2 bases, with 8 bases lying between them. The V gene's germline CDR1 is MNHNS and CDR2 SASEGT. The length of the CDR3 is 14 residues.

This chain joins TRBV7-3 and TRBJ1-1; no clear D gene. The CDR3 extends over 13 amino acids. CDR1 is SGHTA, CDR2 FQGTGA, per germline. The V end was cut by 0 bases, the J end by 2 bases, with 4 bases between. DNA for the CDR3: TGTGCCAGCAGCTTAACGGGCAACACTGAAGCTTTCTTT. Translated: CASSLTGNTEAFF.

The chain carries TRBV28 and TRBJ2-5; no reliable D call. The length of the CDR3 is 13 residues. Trimming took off 2 bases at V and 0 bases at J, with 4 bases between the two ends. Per the germline V gene, CDR1 is MDHEN and CDR2 is SYDVKM. This chain's CDR3 is CASSLNNQETQYF. CDR3 sequence (DNA): TGTGCCAGCAGTTTAAACAACCAAGAGACCCAGTACTTC.

The count of this clone is one. V gene TRBV18 combines with J gene TRBJ2-2; 7 nucleotides match TRBD1. CDR3 length equals 16 residues. J lost 2 bases, V lost 1 base, and 4 bases had no gene match. The germline V gene has CDR1 KGHSH and CDR2 LQKENI. CDR3 in DNA: TGTGCCAGCTCACCACTCAGACAGGGAAACACCGGGGAGCTGTTTTTT. It specifies CASSPLRQGNTGELFF.